This entry is about one T cell receptor beta chain. This sample is drawn from a study of long-term antiretroviral therapy in people with HIV. Survey-level immunoSEQ v3.0 assays were run. Sequencing was performed with immunoSEQ multiplex PCR; in TCRdb, only in-frame clones are kept and a portion is missing. Of some 30,000 clones in the sample, roughly 90% are singletons; the top ten hold under 5.5%. The germline V gene encodes CDR1 LGHNA and CDR2 YNFKEQ. V dropped 4 bases and J dropped 11 bases, with 14 bases sitting between them. The CDR3 totals 12 residues. This specimen was unsorted PBMCs, taken 3.1 years after starting antiretroviral therapy. The source is a man aged 18 to 30 with HIV. The genes are TRBV4-2 and TRBJ1-1; the D gene is possibly TRBD1 (5 bases). CDR3 protein: CASSPDRGDAFF. The CDR3 DNA is TGTGCCAGCAGCCCTGACCGTGGGGACGCTTTCTTT.